One and the same sample provided the 24 T cell receptor beta chains below, sequenced in a study of blood T cell repertoires in COVID-19. Sequencing was performed with immunoSEQ multiplex PCR; in TCRdb, only in-frame clones are kept and a portion is missing. This sample has around 340,000 clones; almost 90% occur once, and the top ten carry 0.85% to 1.3%. The specimen sequenced was PBMCs or T cells enriched from blood (not recorded which). These receptors were obtained from a woman aged 25 to 39 who had been exposed to COVID-19.

The chain couples TRBV5-1 to TRBJ2-7, with TRBD2 matching over 9 bases. CDR1 is SGHRS, CDR2 YFSETQ, per germline. The CDR3 totals 14 residues. V lost 2 bases to trimming and J lost 6 bases; unmatched junction nucleotides: 6. CDR3 DNA: TGCGCCAGCAGCTTCGGCGGGAGGGCCCGCGAGCAGTACTTC. Protein sequence: CASSFGGRAREQYF.

In nucleotides, the CDR3 is TGTGCCAGCAGCCCCCGGACAGAGGGCGAGCAGTTCTTC. Translation gives CASSPRTEGEQFF. The chain combines TRBV7-6 with TRBJ2-1; weak D call: TRBD1 (6 bases). This CDR3 is built from 13 residues. The germline V and J ends were trimmed by 5 bases and 10 bases, with 15 bases remaining between them. Germline assignment: CDR1 SGHVS and CDR2 FNYEAQ.

The chain has TRBV5-1 and TRBJ1-1, with 10 bases identical to TRBD1. The ends lost 0 bases at V and 5 bases at J; junction bases unmatched: 10. CDR1 and CDR2 (germline): SGHRS, YFSETQ. The length of the CDR3 is 17 residues. CDR3 nucleotides: TGCGCCAGCAGCTTGGCCAAGACAGGGGGCATTGAAACTGAAGCTTTCTTT. It yields the protein CASSLAKTGGIETEAFF.

This chain joins TRBV27 and TRBJ2-1; perhaps TRBD2 as D (5 bases). This CDR3 contains 13 residues. Trimming took off 3 bases at V and 9 bases at J, with 12 bases between the two ends. From germline, CDR1 is MNHEY and CDR2 SMNVEV (reference sequence). The CDR3 region has the DNA TGTGCCAGCAGTTTCGTCAATCGGGGTGAGCAGTTCTTC. Its protein product is CASSFVNRGEQFF.

This chain connects TRBV6-5 to TRBJ2-7; TRBD2 matches at 9 bases. The CDR3 has 16 residues. Germline values: CDR1 MNHEY, CDR2 SVGAGI. The V gene end was trimmed by 0 bases and the J gene end by 3 bases; junction bases not matched to a gene: 6. The CDR3 here is CASSYSSSGMSYEQYF. CDR3 DNA: TGTGCCAGCAGTTACTCGTCTAGCGGGATGAGCTACGAGCAGTACTTC.

The chain joins TRBV11-3 to TRBJ1-3; tentative D call: TRBD1 (5 bases). The length of the CDR3 is 16 residues. Germline V gene sequence: CDR1 SGHNT, CDR2 YENEEA. V lost 5 bases, J lost 5 bases, and 19 bases lay in between. The CDR3 region is CASSLQTVGERNTIYF. The CDR3, as DNA: TGTGCCAGCAGCCTACAGACAGTAGGGGAAAGAAACACCATATATTTT.

J is TRBJ2-7 and V is TRBV10-1, with TRBD1 matching over 10 bases. This CDR3 region has 15 residues. CDR1 WNHNN and CDR2 SYGVQD come from the germline V gene (reference sequence). J gave up 3 bases and V 6 bases, and 8 bases lay outside the gene matches. The chain's CDR3 is CASRAAGTGDYEQYF. The CDR3, as DNA: TGCGCCAGCAGGGCGGCGGGGACAGGGGACTACGAGCAGTACTTC.

This chain joins TRBV18 and TRBJ2-2; a possible D gene is TRBD1 (5 bases). CDR1 and CDR2 from the germline V gene are KGHSH and LQKENI. V shed 5 bases and J shed 6 bases, with 13 bases lying between them. The CDR3 sequence is 14 residues long. The chain's CDR3 is CASSSSTDAGELFF. In DNA form, the CDR3 reads TGTGCCAGCTCATCTTCGACAGACGCCGGGGAGCTGTTTTTT.

J is TRBJ2-7 and V is TRBV20-1; 7 bases fit TRBD1. J gave up 5 bases and V 3 bases, and 1 base lay outside the gene matches. CDR1 and CDR2 (germline): DFQATT, SNEGSKA (reference sequence). The CDR3 has 11 residues. The CDR3 sequence: CSASTGDEQYF. The CDR3 nucleotides read TGCAGTGCTAGTACAGGGGACGAGCAGTACTTC.

The chain combines TRBV5-1 with TRBJ2-7; 13 bases map to TRBD2. V lost 3 bases to trimming and J lost 4 bases; unmatched junction nucleotides: 7. CDR3 size: 16 residues. The germline CDR1 and CDR2 sequences are SGHRS and YFSETQ. The CDR3 spells CASSSIPGLAGYEQYF. CDR3 sequence (DNA): TGCGCCAGCAGCTCAATACCGGGACTAGCGGGGTACGAGCAGTACTTC.

V gene TRBV27 combines with J gene TRBJ1-1, with no clear D. The germline V gene has CDR1 MNHEY and CDR2 SMNVEV (reference sequence). The CDR3 has 15 residues. V dropped 2 bases and J dropped 1 base, with 11 bases sitting between them. The CDR3, as DNA: TGTGCCAGCAGTTTAAGCTATGCGGGGAACACTGAAGCTTTCTTT. Encoded protein: CASSLSYAGNTEAFF.

The rearrangement joins TRBV11-2 to TRBJ2-3; possibly TRBD2 for D (6 bases). The CDR3 is 18 amino acids. With 2 bases removed from V and 5 bases from J, the gap between germline ends came to 23 bases. Germline V CDR1 and CDR2: SGHAT, FQNNGV. The CDR3 nucleotides read TGTGCCAGCAGCTTAAGGGACCCAGGGAGGAGGGGACGAGATACGCAGTATTTT. As protein: CASSLRDPGRRGRDTQYF.

The CDR3 DNA sequence: TGTGCCAGCAGCTTGGCCGGCGACAGGGTTATCTCTGGGGCCAACGTCCTGACTTTC. Encoded protein: CASSLAGDRVISGANVLTF. The chain uses TRBV5-5 and TRBJ2-6; 7 nucleotides match TRBD1. Germline-derived CDR1 and CDR2 are SGHKS and YYEKEE (reference sequence). V trimming: 0 bases; J trimming: 0 bases; junction bases outside the gene matches: 9. The CDR3 is made up of 19 amino acids.

The chain uses TRBV6-6 and TRBJ1-5, with 9 bases matching TRBD1. Trimming removed 0 bases from V and 4 bases from J; junction bases left unmatched: 4. The CDR3 runs to 16 residues. Germline lookup yields CDR1 MNHNY and CDR2 SVGAGI (reference sequence). Written as DNA, the CDR3 is TGTGCCAGCAGTTACTCCGGGACAGGGACAAATCAGCCCCAGCATTTT. This encodes CASSYSGTGTNQPQHF.

The chain joins TRBV6-5 to TRBJ1-2; TRBD1 matches 11 bases. Germline trimming cut 0 bases from V and 5 bases from J; bases unmatched to any gene: 5. The CDR3 has 16 amino acids. CDR1 and CDR2 (germline): MNHEY, SVGAGI. The CDR3 loop reads CASSYSGDRGDYGYTF. CDR3 DNA: TGTGCCAGCAGTTACTCTGGGGACAGGGGGGATTATGGCTACACCTTC.

The genes are TRBV30 and TRBJ1-3; D might be TRBD1 (6 bases). V lost 3 bases to trimming and J lost 2 bases, with 11 bases between them. This CDR3 region has 14 residues. Per germline, CDR1 GTSNPN and CDR2 SVGIG (reference sequence). In nucleotides, the CDR3 is TGTGCCTGGAGGGATAACAGGGCTGGAAACACCATATATTTT. Translated: CAWRDNRAGNTIYF.

This rearrangement joins TRBV5-5 to TRBJ2-3; 15 nucleotides line up with TRBD2. Trimming cost V 0 bases and J 3 bases; bases outside gene matches: 5. The CDR3 is 18 amino acids. The germline CDR1 and CDR2 sequences are SGHKS and YYEKEE (reference sequence). This chain's CDR3 is CASSLAGTSGRLTDTQYF. In nucleotides, the CDR3 is TGTGCCAGCAGCTTGGCCGGGACTAGCGGGAGGCTGACAGATACGCAGTATTTT.

The chain combines TRBV28 with TRBJ1-2; no firm D call. This CDR3 comprises 15 residues. Germline loops: CDR1 MDHEN, CDR2 SYDVKM. Trimming removed 1 base from V and 2 bases from J, with 11 bases in between. Here the CDR3 reads CASSLFGGSNYGYTF. The CDR3 DNA reads as TGTGCCAGCAGTTTATTCGGCGGCAGCAACTATGGCTACACCTTC.

This clone was counted once. The rearrangement links TRBV6-5 to TRBJ2-7, with 12 bases aligning to TRBD2. The V gene's germline CDR1 is MNHEY and CDR2 SVGAGI. The CDR3 has 15 amino acids. J lost 2 bases, V lost 7 bases, and 6 bases had no gene match. CDR3 nucleotides: TGTGCCAGCAATCTAGCGGGAGGGAGAACCTACGAGCAGTACTTC. This codes for CASNLAGGRTYEQYF.

The V and J genes are TRBV27 and TRBJ2-1, with 12 bases fitting TRBD2. V shed 5 bases, J shed 6 bases, and the junction held 8 bases outside the gene matches. Looked up from germline, CDR1 is MNHEY and CDR2 is SMNVEV (reference sequence). This CDR3 contains 16 residues. The CDR3 loop reads CASSLRLAGAGNEQFF. CDR3 nucleotide sequence: TGTGCCAGCAGTCTCCGACTAGCGGGAGCGGGCAATGAGCAGTTCTTC.

J is TRBJ1-4 and V is TRBV19, with a tentative D call TRBD1 (5 bases). There are 13 residues in the CDR3. Germline CDR1 reads LNHDA; CDR2 reads SQIVND (reference sequence). Trimming left V 5 bases short and J 5 bases short, with 9 bases between. CDR3 amino acids: CASSPDTNEKLFF. Written as DNA, the CDR3 is TGTGCCAGTAGTCCGGACACCAATGAAAAACTGTTTTTT.

The chain recombines TRBV6-1 with TRBJ2-4; no reliable D call. With 2 bases removed from V and 4 bases from J, the gap between germline ends came to 12 bases. The germline V gene has CDR1 MNHNS and CDR2 SASEGT. The CDR3 totals 15 residues. CDR3 amino acids: CASSEKWPGKNIQYF. The CDR3 DNA reads TGTGCCAGCAGTGAAAAGTGGCCAGGAAAAAACATTCAGTACTTC.

This chain uses TRBV28 with TRBJ2-3; D is unclear. CDR3 length: 17 residues. In germline, CDR1 is MDHEN, CDR2 SYDVKM. Trimming pared 3 bases from V and 0 bases from J, leaving 16 bases between. The CDR3 region is CASSFTGEATSTDTQYF. CDR3 DNA: TGTGCCAGCAGTTTCACCGGAGAGGCGACCAGCACAGATACGCAGTATTTT.

V gene TRBV18 combines with J gene TRBJ1-5; D possibly corresponds to TRBD1 (6 bases). The germline V and J ends were trimmed by 2 bases and 3 bases, with 8 bases remaining between them. The germline CDR1 and CDR2 sequences are KGHSH and LQKENI. This CDR3 comprises 14 residues. CDR3 residues: CASSPTGNNQPQHF. Here the CDR3 DNA reads TGTGCCAGCTCACCAACAGGGAACAATCAGCCCCAGCATTTT.